These 12 T cell receptor beta chains share one sample of origin, sequenced in a study of blood T cells in healthy people across ages. For the second PCR, which ran for about 6 to 11 cycles, a sample-barcoded 5' primer and a J-beta primer mix were used. MiXCR, run by TCRdb on the 5' RACE reads, gives a single entry per CDR3 protein. Among 500,000 to 600,000 distinct CDR3 sequences, 25% to 30% were seen once, and the ten largest hold about 18%. Sequencing input: blood. The receptor set was obtained from a woman in her 70s in good health.

This clonotype came up a few times. J is TRBJ2-5 and V is TRBV29-1; TRBD2 agrees at 8 bases. The DNA end lines up better with TRBJ2-1; the J call may be wrong. CDR1 and CDR2 (germline): SQVTM, ANQGSEA. The length of the CDR3 is 14 residues. The CDR3 coding sequence is TGCAGCGTCGTGGCTAGCGGGCCTCACAATGAGCAGTTCTTC. As protein: CSVVASGPHNEQFF.

The rearrangement joins TRBV4-1 to TRBJ2-7; 13 bases are shared with TRBD2. The CDR3 spans 16 residues. The germline gives CDR1 MGHRA, CDR2 YSYEKL. The V segment lost 3 bases and the J segment 2 bases; nucleotides outside the gene matches: 4. CDR3 residues: CASSQGLAGSPYEQYF. The CDR3 DNA reads TGCGCCAGCAGCCAGGGACTAGCGGGATCTCCCTACGAGCAGTACTTC.

This rearrangement joins TRBV27 to TRBJ2-7; tentative D call: TRBD2 (6 bases). Germline CDR1 and CDR2: MNHEY and SMNVEV (reference sequence). Trimming pared 4 bases from V and 4 bases from J, leaving 17 bases between. CDR3 size: 15 residues. CDR3 region: CASSSPGTSKYEQYF. The CDR3 bases are TGTGCCAGCAGTTCCCCCGGGACTTCCAAGTACGAGCAGTACTTC.

The sample holds a few counts of this clonotype. The chain uses TRBV30 and TRBJ1-3; TRBD1 is a possible D gene (5 bases). With 0 bases removed from V and 1 base from J, the gap between germline ends came to 13 bases. CDR3 length equals 16 residues. Germline V gives CDR1 GTSNPN, CDR2 SVGIG (reference sequence). CDR3 sequence: CAWSVRDSFSGNTIYF. The CDR3 DNA sequence: TGTGCCTGGAGTGTACGCGACAGCTTTTCTGGAAACACCATATATTTT.

The chain couples TRBV4-1 to TRBJ2-2; 8 bases fit TRBD2. CDR1 MGHRA and CDR2 YSYEKL come from the germline V gene. Trimming removed 4 bases from V and 3 bases from J; junction bases left unmatched: 7. The CDR3 sequence is 16 residues long. Here the CDR3 DNA reads TGCGCCAGCAGCCCCCTTGGAGCGGGGGACACCGGGGAGCTGTTTTTT. Translated, it gives CASSPLGAGDTGELFF.

This clonotype was picked up a small number of times. The V gene is TRBV20-1, the J gene TRBJ2-5; 10 nucleotides line up with TRBD1. The J call may be mistaken, given a closer DNA end match to TRBJ2-1. The germline gives CDR1 DFQATT, CDR2 SNEGSKA (reference sequence). This CDR3 has 14 residues. CDR3 protein: CSARRQGAIDEQFF. CDR3 in DNA: TGCAGTGCTCGAAGACAGGGGGCTATAGATGAGCAGTTCTTC.

This clonotype was recorded at least ten times. V gene TRBV4-3 combines with J gene TRBJ1-4; D uncertain. There are 14 residues in the CDR3. The germline CDR1 and CDR2 sequences are LGHNA and YSLEER. Trimming shortened V by 1 base and J by 8 bases, and 11 bases separated the two germline ends. The chain's CDR3 is CASSQAEQVEKLFF. CDR3 DNA: TGCGCCAGCAGCCAAGCGGAGCAGGTCGAAAAACTGTTTTTT.

This clonotype was observed a handful of times. The genes are TRBV10-3 and TRBJ2-5; weak D call: TRBD1 (5 bases). Trimming removed 3 bases at V and 3 bases at J, with 14 bases between. CDR3 size: 15 residues. CDR1 is ENHRY, CDR2 SYGVKD, per germline. CDR3: CAISESRQGEETQYF. CDR3 sequence (DNA): TGTGCCATCAGTGAATCGAGGCAGGGTGAAGAGACCCAGTACTTC.

The rearrangement joins TRBV4-3 to TRBJ2-7, with 8 bases lining up with TRBD1. CDR3 length: 17 residues. V was pared by 0 bases and J by 0 bases, with 7 bases of the junction left unmatched. CDR1 and CDR2 (germline): LGHNA, YSLEER. The CDR3 region has the DNA TGCGCCAGCAGCCAAGATCGACAGGGGCCGAGCTCCTACGAGCAGTACTTC. Amino acids: CASSQDRQGPSSYEQYF.

This clonotype was observed at least ten times. The rearrangement uses TRBV27 and TRBJ2-7; 9 nucleotides line up with TRBD2. Germline CDR1 reads MNHEY; CDR2 reads SMNVEV (reference sequence). The CDR3 totals 14 residues. J lost 4 bases, V lost 5 bases, and 6 bases had no gene match. Here the CDR3 DNA reads TGTGCCAGCAGTCTGAAGCGGGGGGATTACGAGCAGTACTTC. Translated, it gives CASSLKRGDYEQYF.

This clonotype was seen many times. The gene calls are TRBV20-1 and TRBJ2-7, with 12 positions matching TRBD2. V gave up 1 base and J gave up 2 bases; unmatched junction bases: 3. In germline, CDR1 is DFQATT, CDR2 SNEGSKA (reference sequence). There are 15 residues in the CDR3. The CDR3, as DNA: TGCAGTGCTAGAGCCCGACTAGCGGGAGCCTACGAGCAGTACTTC. Amino acids: CSARARLAGAYEQYF.

This chain joins TRBV6-5 and TRBJ2-2; no definite D call. Germline CDR1 MNHEY, CDR2 SVGAGI. This CDR3 has 13 residues. V was clipped by 6 bases and J by 0 bases, with 5 bases between them. CDR3 in DNA: TGTGCCAGCAGGAGCGCGAACACCGGGGAGCTGTTTTTT. This translates into CASRSANTGELFF.